The entry that follows covers one T cell receptor beta chain sequence. There is no known antigen for this receptor. Nothing much larger sits one base from this clone, and base qualities are not available. The CDR3, cysteine through phenylalanine, is 15 amino acids long. Only the CDR3 DNA is retained, 45 bases long and in frame from the first base. Trimming takes 3 bases off V and 4 bases off J; junction bases not matched to a gene: 4. For CDR1 and CDR2, the germline V gene lists SGHTA and FQGNSA. Library creation used the immunoSEQ multiplex PCR assay. For the multiplex PCR, a mixture combining 60 forward primers for TCR Vbeta segments and 13 reverse primers for TCR Jbeta segments was used. A multiplex PCR assay on genomic DNA amplified the CDR3 region of rearranged TCR beta genes. The amplified TCR beta libraries were sequenced on the Illumina HiSeq System as 87-base-pair reads. The authors' pipeline ran thus. A later analysis counted approximately 76 million unique TCR beta chains across the 666 repertoires, and about 10 million of these chains were shared by at least two donors. Raw reads were error-corrected and collapsed into unique sequences by a nearest-neighbor algorithm in which closely related sequences were merged to remove PCR and sequencing errors. V, D and J gene segments were assigned by aligning CDR3 sequences to IMGT reference sequences. For a sequence to be retained, a match of at least six nucleotides was required to both a V gene segment and a J gene segment. A rearrangement counted as productive if the CDR3 had no stop codons and remained in frame with V and J, and every other rearrangement counted as non-productive. Following IMGT convention, CDR3 was defined as the stretch from the second conserved V-encoded cysteine up to the conserved J-encoded phenylalanine. In an earlier analysis of just under 600 of the donors, sequences lacking an unambiguous match to a single V gene segment were excluded. In an earlier analysis of around 590 of the donors, a V segment was called functional when productive rearrangements were above 56.7%, and segregating when the standard deviation between donors exceeded 5%. To diagnose cytomegalovirus status from the catalog of TCR beta chain sequences, a statistical classification framework was built. In a later analysis, TCR nucleotide sequences were compared against IMGT/GENE-DB human TR gene sequences so that V and J genes could be assigned. A later analysis assigned CDR3 sequences and most-parsimonious VDJ recombination scenarios with the TCRdist pipeline. In a later analysis, each TCR beta chain was defined by its CDR3 amino acid sequence together with its V-gene family, and reads lacking a unique V-gene family were excluded. In a later analysis, fewer than 650 highly shared, low-generation-probability nucleotide sequences were removed to address suspected cross-contamination and a sequencing artifact. In a later analysis, a clonal expansion index for each public chain was calculated from normalized within-repertoire ranks of inferred template counts. In a later analysis, generation probabilities were computed with a VDJ recombination model fitted to out-of-frame rearrangements, and the resulting probabilities were checked against IGoR. Hypergeometric tests were used in a later analysis to score TCR-TCR, TCR-HLA and TCR-CMV co-occurrence, with a repertoire-size bias correction applied to the TCR pairs. In a later analysis, false discovery rates were estimated by permuting HLA or CMV assignments 20 times. In a later analysis, co-occurring TCRs were grouped using DBSCAN, with TCRdist sequence similarity added in when clustering inside HLA-allele-positive subsets. For co-occurrence clustering, repertoires with fewer than 30,000 or more than 120,000 public chains were excluded, along with four or five repertoires with anomalous nucleotide sharing. TCRdb took over this immuneACCESS table, retaining in-frame rearrangements with V and J assigned. Such tables are incomplete; in checked studies, under half of the missing clones stem from an unresolved V gene, and the remainder is unexplained. V, J and clone size are those of that table, while D and trimming were read from the DNA. Counted in this sample were roughly 200,000 clones; around 78% of them appeared once. The leading ten clones occupy 1.5% to 2% of the sample.

This entry belongs to a study of cytomegalovirus exposure and HLA in healthy donors (dated by TCRdb to the late 2010s). With respect to the entire study: In an earlier analysis of 450 to 750 of the donors, less than 350 Gb of sequence data and 117 million unique TCR beta sequences from roughly 190 million T cells were reported. An early release covering roughly 640 HLA-typed donors comprised approximately 290 gigabases of sequencing data and roughly 85 million unique TCR sequences. Of the roughly 400 genotyped donors, around 81% fell in the genetic ancestry cluster associated with self-reported Caucasian donors. The aim of the study was to test whether cataloging public T cell receptors could identify signatures of past pathogen exposure. The T cell repertoires of some 670 subjects were profiled by immunosequencing and related to cytomegalovirus serostatus. A separate validation cohort of about 110 different subjects was used in addition to the 666-subject first cohort. High-throughput TCR immunosequencing, statistical association of individual TCRs with disease status, and machine learning were combined to predict cytomegalovirus infection status. In a later analysis, previously published TCR beta repertoires from 550 to 750 donors were re-analyzed and high-resolution HLA genotyping was added so that TCR occurrence patterns could be studied. Rather than using new phenotypic data, the later analysis identified candidate immune exposures from TCR beta sequences and from how often those sequences occurred across donors. An earlier analysis of 587 of the donors used high-throughput TCR beta sequencing to judge whether each TCR beta V gene segment behaved as functional or pseudogenic. Donor age, sex, ethnicity and CMV serostatus were compiled alongside the repertoire data. Genome-wide SNP genotypes for about three fifths of the roughly 670 donors were used in a later genetic analysis, which treated that subset as a discovery cohort. All discovery cohort repertoires had been generated using a single sequencing platform. HLA typing covered class I and class II loci at four-digit resolution. Typing coverage varied by locus: roughly 620-640 donors for A, B, C, DRB1 and DQB1; roughly 560 for DQA1; around 570 for DPA1; some 470 for DPB1. About five DR-DQ haplotypes were treated as single units for association and clustering because of strong linkage in the cohort. On average, about 200,000 unique TCR beta nucleotide sequences were sequenced per donor among roughly 430 genotyped donors of the cohort, with about 17% of those sequences being non-productive. Points the paper makes about the study in general: Presence/absence analyses assumed roughly uniform sequencing depth across donors, an assumption that may not hold. In a later analysis, TCR association rates were found to vary across HLA loci, with the most associated TCRs seen for DRB1 alleles and the fewest for HLA-C alleles. Because counts were too low, roughly 18 rarely observed V segments, including chromosome 9 orphons, were left out of the earlier analysis of 587 of the donors. Across donors, most TCR sequences were observed very rarely, whereas some public TCRs were present in many individuals. A further reported finding was that TCR beta sequences accurately predicted the HLA-A and HLA-B alleles for most subjects in the first cohort. A cluster of highly shared sequence variants was judged likely to be a technical artifact of the sequencing pipeline. A later genetic analysis associated a missense DCLRE1C variant with V-gene and J-gene trimming of TCR beta chains, and an independent cohort replicated the association. A later analysis reported that several top co-occurrence clusters appeared linked to parvovirus B19, influenza, CMV and Epstein-Barr virus. Compared with the approximately 710-donor mean, donors in an Asian-associated ancestry cluster had fewer N-insertions in productive TCRs, according to a later genetic analysis. In vitro tests confirmed that a few of the cytomegalovirus-associated TCR beta chains recognize cytomegalovirus antigens. Because the 87-base-pair reads could not distinguish some IMGT-functional V segments, including TRBV6-2 and TRBV6-3, those segments were excluded. Correlated functional status among segregating V segments might reflect linkage disequilibrium, but an unknown experimental factor could not be ruled out. A later analysis found that HLA-associated TCR beta chains were more clonally expanded and had lower generation probabilities than equally common non-associated chains. For the cohort, immune exposure information was limited to CMV serostatus. Because HLA typing was unavailable for some donors at each locus, only the typed subset was used in association tests. The authors suggested that the approach could potentially be extended to other disease states and immunological phenotypes. In an earlier analysis of roughly 500 of the donors, most TCR beta V segments appeared in productive rearrangements about 90% or about 30% of the time, broadly matching IMGT annotations. When HLA alleles, especially DR and DQ, strongly co-occurred, attributing TCR associations to individual alleles was difficult. In a later analysis, most CMV-associated TCR beta chains were found to appear HLA-restricted, with HLA associations seemingly driven largely by CMV exposure. Cytomegalovirus status was reported to be diagnosed by the classifier with high specificity and sensitivity in both the original and validation cohorts. In a later analysis, over 15,000 TCR beta sequences were associated with specific HLA alleles at a false discovery rate of 0.05. In the study, about 150 TCR beta chains were listed as associated with cytomegalovirus. Only TCR beta chains were sequenced in this cohort, and the absence of alpha or paired-chain data limited detectable features.

The cohort was made up of under 800 healthy bone marrow donors. At the time of sampling, all cohort members were nominally healthy, though unrecorded immune exposures were likely present. The donor tested CMV seronegative and was one of the 352 seronegative cohort members. Each donor provided a peripheral blood sample, and peripheral blood mononuclear cells were used for TCR beta sequencing. The Qiagen DNeasy Blood Extraction Kit was used to extract genomic DNA from the blood cell samples. This TCR was recovered from a man aged 25-40 years in good health and CMV-seronegative. Specimen: PBMCs. The V and J genes are TRBV7-2 and TRBJ2-1, and TRBD2 aligns with 9 junction nucleotides. The nucleotide sequence reads as follows: TGTGCCAGCAGCTTGATGGCGGGAGGGTACAATGAGCAGTTCTTC. It encodes CASSLMAGGYNEQFF.